These 14 T cell receptor beta chains were sequenced from one sample in a study of shared clonotypes between healthy human individuals. Here immunoSEQ multiplex PCR was the method, and the copy in TCRdb shows in-frame clones only, minus some. The sample has about 1.5 million clones, 95% to 99% seen once. The sample was naive CD4+ T cells sorted from blood. Stated subset: CD45RA+ positively selected. The receptors shown here come from a man aged 30-40 years in good health.

The rearrangement joins TRBV9 to TRBJ2-5; D unclear. This CDR3 has 15 amino acids. Trimming pared 0 bases from V and 2 bases from J, leaving 11 bases between. CDR1 and CDR2 from the germline V gene are SGDLS and YYNGEE. DNA of the CDR3: TGTGCCAGCAGCGTAGATCCCGTAGCACAAGAGACCCAGTACTTC. Its protein is CASSVDPVAQETQYF.

This clone has just a few counts. This chain uses TRBV11-3 with TRBJ2-5; no definite D call. Germline CDR1 is SGHNT and CDR2 is YENEEA. The CDR3 length is 13 residues. Deletions cut 5 bases from V and 1 base from J, with 8 bases between. The CDR3 coding sequence is TGTGCCAGCAGCCCCGGAGCCCAAGAGACCCAGTACTTC. Protein sequence: CASSPGAQETQYF.

CDR3 loop: CASSTTGEGETQYF. As DNA, the CDR3 is TGCGCCAGCAGCACGACAGGGGAGGGAGAGACCCAGTACTTC. The rearrangement links TRBV5-1 to TRBJ2-5; TRBD1 might be the D (8 bases). Per the germline V gene, CDR1 is SGHRS and CDR2 is YFSETQ. The CDR3 runs 14 residues. V was pared by 4 bases and J by 4 bases, with 14 bases between.

The chain is built from TRBV2 and TRBJ1-5; the D gene is possibly TRBD1 (5 bases). This CDR3 is 15 amino acids long. Germline loops: CDR1 SNHLY, CDR2 FYNNEI. The V gene lost 6 bases and the J gene lost 1 base, with 13 bases spanning the gap. CDR3 amino acids: CASRGPGVSNQPQHF. Here the CDR3 DNA reads TGTGCCAGCAGGGGACCTGGGGTAAGCAATCAGCCCCAGCATTTT.

This sequence joins TRBV28 and TRBJ1-2, with D uncertain. Per the germline V gene, CDR1 is MDHEN and CDR2 is SYDVKM. This CDR3 has 13 amino acids. The V end was cut by 6 bases, the J end by 8 bases, with 16 bases between. The CDR3 loop is CASSPTRKKGYTF. The CDR3 DNA reads as TGTGCCAGCAGCCCTACACGAAAGAAGGGCTACACCTTC.

The chain uses TRBV30 and TRBJ2-1; 12 bases agree with TRBD2. With V trimmed by 1 base and J by 7 bases, 8 bases remained unmatched. This CDR3 has 16 residues. Germline assignment: CDR1 GTSNPN and CDR2 SVGIG (reference sequence). DNA of the CDR3: TGTGCCTGGAGTGGCCGACTAGCGGGGGTTTCTAATGAGCAGTTCTTC. It encodes CAWSGRLAGVSNEQFF.

Comments on this clone: The sample holds other DNA sequences that translate to the same CDR3. This chain connects TRBV5-1 to TRBJ2-1; D is perhaps TRBD1 (5 bases). This CDR3 contains 15 residues. The germline V gene encodes CDR1 SGHRS and CDR2 YFSETQ. V was shortened by 0 bases and J by 1 base, with 8 bases between the two germline ends. CDR3 sequence: CASSLGQGSYNEQFF. CDR3 sequence (DNA): TGCGCCAGCAGCTTGGGGCAGGGATCCTACAATGAGCAGTTCTTC.

V and J are TRBV14 and TRBJ2-3; D not certain. Trimming stripped 2 bases from V and 3 bases from J, with 9 bases between. There are 14 residues in the CDR3. The germline CDR1 and CDR2 sequences are SGHDN and FVKESK. The chain's CDR3 is CASSQSSFTDTQYF. Written as DNA, the CDR3 is TGTGCCAGCAGCCAATCAAGTTTTACAGATACGCAGTATTTT.

The chain carries TRBV10-3 and TRBJ1-5; D gene uncertain. The CDR3 loop spans 14 amino acids. Germline V gives CDR1 ENHRY, CDR2 SYGVKD. V lost 3 bases and J lost 0, with 6 bases in between. The CDR3 DNA follows: TGTGCCATCAGTGAAACGAATAGCAATCAGCCCCAGCATTTT. Translating gives CAISETNSNQPQHF.

The genes are TRBV7-2 and TRBJ2-2; 11 nucleotides align to TRBD2. V trimming: 1 base; J trimming: 8 bases; junction bases outside the gene matches: 6. Germline V gives CDR1 SGHTA, CDR2 FQGNSA. This CDR3 has 16 residues. The CDR3 nucleotides are TGTGCCAGCAGCTTAGGGCTAGCGGGAGGTCAAGGGGAGCTGTTTTTT. Residues: CASSLGLAGGQGELFF.

The chain employs TRBV19 and TRBJ2-7, with TRBD2 identical over 14 bases. The CDR3 is 15 amino acids. In germline, CDR1 is LNHDA, CDR2 SQIVND (reference sequence). V lost 1 base and J lost 6; bases outside the gene matches: 2. The CDR3 DNA follows: TGTGCCAGTAGTATAGGTGGACTAGCGGGAGGCGAGCAGTACTTC. Its protein is CASSIGGLAGGEQYF.

This rearrangement joins TRBV29-1 to TRBJ2-1, with 10 bases identical to TRBD1. V lost 8 bases and J lost 7; bases outside the gene matches: 11. CDR3 size: 14 residues. In germline, CDR1 is SQVTM, CDR2 ANQGSEA. The CDR3 region is CSLKSGTGVNEQFF. Here the CDR3 DNA reads TGCAGCCTGAAATCCGGGACAGGGGTAAATGAGCAGTTCTTC.

The chain recombines TRBV6-1 with TRBJ2-4; TRBD2 agrees at 11 bases. V was pared by 7 bases and J by 2 bases, with 4 bases of the junction left unmatched. CDR3 length equals 15 residues. Germline values: CDR1 MNHNS, CDR2 SASEGT. The CDR3 spells CASKGTSGSKNIQYF. DNA of the CDR3: TGTGCCAGCAAGGGGACTAGCGGATCCAAAAACATTCAGTACTTC.

The chain is built from TRBV14 and TRBJ2-1, with D hard to call. V shed 2 bases and J shed 0 bases, with 14 bases lying between them. The CDR3 loop spans 17 amino acids. CDR1 and CDR2 (germline): SGHDN, FVKESK. CDR3 DNA: TGTGCCAGCAGCCAAACCATTATTGGCCCCTCCTACAATGAGCAGTTCTTC. Residues: CASSQTIIGPSYNEQFF.